One sample yielded the 9 T cell receptor beta chains listed below, sequenced in a study of T-cell reconstitution after alpha-beta-depleted transplantation in children. Library preparation (for TCRbeta) was performed with unique molecular identifiers. One entry per CDR3 protein results from TCRdb running MiXCR on the PCR reads. The table lists around 250,000 distinct CDR3 sequences, 9.9% of them singletons. Source: PBMCs from the stem cell graft donor, taken from the stem cell graft. All receptors derive from a human donor who donated a stem cell graft to a child with SCID.

This sequence joins TRBV5-8 and TRBJ1-1; D is possibly TRBD1 (5 bases). Trimming cost V 1 base and J 1 base, with 14 bases left between them. In germline, CDR1 is SGHTS, CDR2 YDEGEE. The CDR3 is 16 amino acids. As DNA, the CDR3 is TGTGCCAGCAGCTTGCCCGGGCAGGGCTGGAACACTGAAGCTTTCTTT. It is translated as CASSLPGQGWNTEAFF.

This chain connects TRBV19 to TRBJ2-2; D not certain. Germline lookup yields CDR1 LNHDA and CDR2 SQIVND (reference sequence). The V end lost 3 bases, the J end lost 0 bases, and 14 bases lay between the germline ends. The length of the CDR3 is 17 residues. The CDR3 nucleotides read TGTGCCAGTAGTATCCCTGGAGCAGTCGCGAACACCGGGGAGCTGTTTTTT. This encodes CASSIPGAVANTGELFF. Using reference TRBV19 and TRBJ2-2 for the parts outside the CDR3, the full variable domain is DGGITQSPKYLFRKEGQNVTLSCEQNLNHDAMYWYRQDPGQGLRLIYYSQIVNDFQKGDIAEGYSVSREKKESFPLTVTSAQKNPTAFYLCASSIPGAVANTGELFFGEGSRLTVL.

This clonotype occurred a few times. This chain uses TRBV19 with TRBJ2-1; D possibly uses TRBD1 or TRBD2 (5 bases each). This CDR3 contains 15 residues. Germline V CDR1 and CDR2: LNHDA, SQIVND (reference sequence). The germline V and J ends were trimmed by 3 bases and 7 bases, with 16 bases remaining between them. The CDR3 nucleotides are TGTGCCAGTAGTATCCAGGGAGCGATGTTTAATGAGCAGTTCTTC. It yields the protein CASSIQGAMFNEQFF.

A few counts support this clonotype. The rearrangement uses TRBV14 and TRBJ2-1; maybe TRBD1 (5 bases). Germline CDR1 is SGHDN and CDR2 is FVKESK. The CDR3 has 14 amino acids. The ends were cut back, 5 bases at V and 7 bases at J, with 15 bases in the middle. CDR3 protein: CASSGQGGPNEQFF. Here the CDR3 DNA reads TGTGCCAGCAGCGGCCAGGGCGGCCCAAATGAGCAGTTCTTC.

This clonotype was seen only a few times. The junction departs from germline at one end; a sequencing error may be responsible. The chain combines TRBV20-1 with TRBJ2-1; no clear D. The CDR3 totals 17 residues. Germline assignment: CDR1 DFQATT and CDR2 SNEGSKA (reference sequence). The CDR3 region is CCARDLAAFRSYNEQFF. The CDR3 nucleotides read TGCTGTGCTAGAGATCTGGCTGCGTTCCGTTCCTACAATGAGCAGTTCTTC.

The chain is built from TRBV5-1 and TRBJ2-5, with D possibly being TRBD1 (5 bases). CDR3 length: 17 amino acids. V was pared by 0 bases and J by 1 base, with 16 bases between. CDR1 is SGHRS and CDR2 is YFSETQ in the germline V gene. The CDR3 region has the DNA TGCGCCAGCAGCTTGGCCGTTGCAGGGTCTATCCAAGAGACCCAGTACTTC. Its protein is CASSLAVAGSIQETQYF.

This clonotype appeared many times. The chain uses TRBV4-1 and TRBJ2-2; 9 bases are a match to TRBD1. Germline V gene lookup returns CDR1 MGHRA and CDR2 YSYEKL. This CDR3 contains 15 residues. The V gene end was trimmed by 5 bases and the J gene end by 7 bases; junction bases not matched to a gene: 8. The CDR3 protein is CASSFQQGAGGELFF. The CDR3 nucleotides are TGCGCCAGCAGCTTCCAACAGGGGGCTGGCGGGGAGCTGTTTTTT.

J is TRBJ1-2 and V is TRBV6-2 or TRBV6-3, with D maybe TRBD1 (6 bases). Germline CDR1 and CDR2: MNHEY and SVGEGT. V dropped 8 bases and J dropped 7 bases, with 17 bases sitting between them. The CDR3 has 13 amino acids. In DNA form, the CDR3 reads TGTGCCAGCGATTTAGGGGGAATCGGTGGCTACACCTTC. It yields the protein CASDLGGIGGYTF.

The genes are TRBV5-1 and TRBJ1-3; D possibly corresponds to TRBD1 (6 bases). V was shortened by 4 bases and J by 0 bases, with 14 bases between the two germline ends. This CDR3 has 16 residues. Germline CDR1 reads SGHRS; CDR2 reads YFSETQ. The CDR3 DNA follows: TGCGCCAGCAGCCTAAAACAGGGTCACTCTGGAAACACCATATATTTT. Translating it yields CASSLKQGHSGNTIYF.